This T cell receptor (beta chain) was found in a study of T cells in Graves' hyperthyroidism and ophthalmopathy. Background on the study: Staff took peripheral blood when the initial diagnosis was made, before any treatment began.

Amplification of TCR beta CDR3 regions used RNA as the template. When the TCR CDR3 underwent first-round RT-PCR, the HTBI primer set was used. TCRdb independently ran MiXCR on the multiplex PCR reads; one entry per CDR3 protein. Of hundreds of thousands of distinct CDR3 sequences listed, approximately 15% are singletons. Any patient presenting with uncontrolled infection, other autoimmune disease, pregnancy or lactation was left out. CDR1 and CDR2 (germline): LNHDA, SQIVND (reference sequence). The CDR3 covers 17 residues. V lost 4 bases and J lost 5; bases outside the gene matches: 14. Input material: blood. This TCR was recovered from a woman aged 55-75 years with Graves' ophthalmopathy. The V gene is TRBV19, the J gene TRBJ2-3; 8 nucleotides match TRBD1. CDR3 sequence reads: CASSTKIGQGAVDTQYF. The CDR3, as DNA: TGTGCCAGTAGTACCAAGATCGGCCAGGGGGCTGTAGATACGCAGTATTTT.